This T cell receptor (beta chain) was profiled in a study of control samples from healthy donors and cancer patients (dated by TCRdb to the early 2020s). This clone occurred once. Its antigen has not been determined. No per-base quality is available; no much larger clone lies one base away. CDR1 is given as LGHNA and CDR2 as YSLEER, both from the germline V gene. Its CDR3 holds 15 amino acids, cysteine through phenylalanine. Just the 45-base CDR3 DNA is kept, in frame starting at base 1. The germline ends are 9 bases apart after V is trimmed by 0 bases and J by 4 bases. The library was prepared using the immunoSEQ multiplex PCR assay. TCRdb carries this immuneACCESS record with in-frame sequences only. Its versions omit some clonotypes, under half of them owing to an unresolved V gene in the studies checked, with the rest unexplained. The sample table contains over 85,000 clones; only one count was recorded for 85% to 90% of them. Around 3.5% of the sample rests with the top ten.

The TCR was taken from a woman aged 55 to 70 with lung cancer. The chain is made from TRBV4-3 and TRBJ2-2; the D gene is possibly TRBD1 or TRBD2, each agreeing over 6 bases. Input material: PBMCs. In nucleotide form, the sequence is TGCGCCAGCAGCCAAGAAGGGGGGCGCACCGGGGAGCTGTTTTTT. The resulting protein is CASSQEGGRTGELFF.